This T cell receptor (beta chain) appears in the sequencing data of a study of shared clonotypes between healthy human individuals. Study conclusions and caveats: Lower generation probabilities were found for non-shared clonotypes than for those shared by all four donors. A small donor pool kept down the genetic and exposure-history diversity that was represented. The expectation was that sequencing depth would affect clonotype sharing among donors.

V dropped 2 bases and J dropped 0 bases, with 17 bases sitting between them. The CDR3 extends over 17 amino acids. Germline V gene sequence: CDR1 MGHRA, CDR2 YSYEKL. Using immunoSEQ multiplex PCR, the repertoire was profiled, and TCRdb retains in-frame clones only, with some absent. The table lists about 2 million clones, about 95% of them singletons. Naive CD8 cells lacked CD45RO, underwent positive selection for CCR7 and left out terminally differentiated effector memory CD45RA+ cells. For this clone: Its antigen is undetermined.

The sequence was obtained from a man in his late teens or twenties in good health. The sample taken for sequencing was naive CD8+ T cells sorted from blood. The rearrangement links TRBV4-1 to TRBJ2-7, with TRBD2 as a possible D gene (5 bases). CDR3 protein: CASSQSPTLGNSYEQYF. CDR3 nucleotide sequence: TGCGCCAGCAGCCAAAGCCCCACACTAGGTAACTCCTACGAGCAGTACTTC.